This is a list of T cell receptor beta chains from one sample in a study of shared clonotypes between healthy human individuals. Data came from immunoSEQ multiplex PCR; TCRdb stores just in-frame clones and leaves some out. The sample carries hundreds of thousands of clones, roughly 96% recorded once. Sample: naive CD8+ T cells sorted from blood. Every receptor here comes from a young woman in good health. Both conserved end residues are part of each CDR3. The D gene is left open where the match is weak. Where a row states a size, it is once, few, many or the class of an expanded clone; other rows omit it.

>TRBV15|TRBJ2-2|.|TRBD2
CATSTSGRAVAGELFF
TGTGCCACCAGCACTAGCGGGAGGGCCGTGGCCGGGGAGCTGTTTTTT
>TRBV19|TRBJ1-1|once|.
CASSPPVGMETEAFF
TGTGCCAGTAGCCCCCCCGTGGGGATGGAGACTGAAGCTTTCTTT
>TRBV5-6|TRBJ2-3|.|.
CASSLGRLAVSTDTQYF
TGTGCCAGCAGCCTTGGTCGTCTAGCAGTTAGCACAGATACGCAGTATTTT
>TRBV5-1|TRBJ1-1|.|.
CASSLLPHGGNTEAFF
TGCGCCAGCAGCCTTCTCCCCCACGGGGGGAACACTGAAGCTTTCTTT
>TRBV28|TRBJ1-1|.|TRBD1
CASSYFERGREAFF
TGTGCCAGCAGTTATTTTGAGAGGGGGCGTGAAGCTTTCTTT
>TRBV6-1|TRBJ2-7|once|TRBD1
CASSEPGQAYEQYF
TGTGCCAGCAGTGAGCCGGGACAGGCCTACGAGCAGTACTTC
>TRBV6-6|TRBJ1-4|.|.
CASSWSTPAGDEKLFF
TGTGCCAGCAGTTGGTCCACACCCGCGGGTGATGAAAAACTGTTTTTT
>TRBV6-1|TRBJ1-5|.|.
CASSKGGQPQHF
TGTGCCAGCAGTAAGGGTGGTCAGCCCCAGCATTTT
>TRBV7-3|TRBJ2-7|.|TRBD2
CASSLTGGYEQYF
TGTGCCAGCAGCTTAACGGGAGGGTACGAGCAGTACTTC
>TRBV7-8|TRBJ2-1|.|TRBD2
CASSPSSGSSYNEQFF
TGTGCCAGCAGCCCGAGTAGCGGGAGCTCCTACAATGAGCAGTTCTTC
>TRBV7-9|TRBJ2-1|.|TRBD2
CASSLRLAGFYNEQFF
TGTGCCAGCAGCTTAAGATTAGCGGGCTTCTACAATGAGCAGTTCTTC
>TRBV6-6|TRBJ1-5|.|.
CASSSQGNQPQHF
TGTGCCAGCAGTTCCCAGGGCAATCAGCCCCAGCATTTT
>TRBV4-2|TRBJ2-7|.|.
CASSQSLGARTYEQYF
TGTGCCAGCAGCCAAAGTTTGGGGGCGAGAACCTACGAGCAGTACTTC
>TRBV10-3|TRBJ2-3|.|TRBD1
CAISESVGTGVTDTQYF
TGTGCCATCAGTGAATCTGTTGGGACAGGGGTCACAGATACGCAGTATTTT
>TRBV28|TRBJ2-7|.|.
CASSVTRETYEQYF
TGTGCCAGCAGTGTCACTAGAGAGACCTACGAGCAGTACTTC
>TRBV9|TRBJ1-1|.|.
CASTASGTNTEAFF
TGTGCCAGCACCGCGTCAGGGACGAACACTGAAGCTTTCTTT
>TRBV5-1|TRBJ2-7|.|.
CASSLDLAYEQYF
TGCGCCAGCAGCTTGGACCTGGCCTACGAGCAGTACTTC
>TRBV4-1|TRBJ1-6|.|.
CASSQDLWSSPLHF
TGCGCCAGCAGCCAAGATTTATGGAGTTCACCCCTCCACTTT
>TRBV27|TRBJ1-5|.|.
CASSPGNSNQPQHF
TGTGCCAGCAGCCCCGGGAATAGCAATCAGCCCCAGCATTTT
>TRBV19|TRBJ2-2|.|TRBD2
CASSPAGGSGELFF
TGTGCCAGTAGTCCCGCCGGGGGGTCTGGGGAGCTGTTTTTT
>TRBV6-1|TRBJ2-7|.|.
CASSEARTVKISYEQYF
TGTGCCAGCAGTGAAGCCCGGACTGTGAAGATCTCCTACGAGCAGTACTTC
>TRBV4-2|TRBJ2-1|.|TRBD2
CASSQEQRTSEYNEQFF
TGTGCCAGCAGCCAAGAACAACGGACTAGCGAATACAATGAGCAGTTCTTC
>TRBV27|TRBJ2-7|once|TRBD1
CASSPRTGSLYSYEQYF
TGTGCCAGCAGCCCTCGGACAGGATCCCTTTATTCCTACGAGCAGTACTTC
>TRBV4-2|TRBJ2-3|.|TRBD2
CASSFGEGLPDTQYF
TGTGCCAGCAGCTTCGGGGAGGGCCTCCCAGATACGCAGTATTTT